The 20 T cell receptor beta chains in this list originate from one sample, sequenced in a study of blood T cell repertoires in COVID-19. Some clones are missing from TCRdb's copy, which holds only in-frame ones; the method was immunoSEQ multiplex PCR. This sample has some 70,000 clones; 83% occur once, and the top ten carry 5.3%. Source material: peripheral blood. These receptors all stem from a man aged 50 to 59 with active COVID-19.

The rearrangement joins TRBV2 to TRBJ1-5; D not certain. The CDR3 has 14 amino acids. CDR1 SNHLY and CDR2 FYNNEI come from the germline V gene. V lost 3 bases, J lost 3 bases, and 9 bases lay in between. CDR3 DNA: TGTGCCAGCAGTGAGAGGCGGATCAATCAGCCCCAGCATTTT. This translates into CASSERRINQPQHF.

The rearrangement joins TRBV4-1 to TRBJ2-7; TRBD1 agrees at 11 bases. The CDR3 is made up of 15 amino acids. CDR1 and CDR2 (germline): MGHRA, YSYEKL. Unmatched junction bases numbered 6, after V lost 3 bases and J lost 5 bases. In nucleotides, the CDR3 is TGCGCCAGCAGCCAGTGGGGGACAGGGGGGGACGAGCAGTACTTC. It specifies CASSQWGTGGDEQYF.

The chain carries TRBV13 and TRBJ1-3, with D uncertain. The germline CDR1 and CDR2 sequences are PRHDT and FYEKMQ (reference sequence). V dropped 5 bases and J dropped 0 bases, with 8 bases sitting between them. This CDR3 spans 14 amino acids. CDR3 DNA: TGTGCCAGCAGCGCCGGTAGCTCTGGAAACACCATATATTTT. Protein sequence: CASSAGSSGNTIYF.

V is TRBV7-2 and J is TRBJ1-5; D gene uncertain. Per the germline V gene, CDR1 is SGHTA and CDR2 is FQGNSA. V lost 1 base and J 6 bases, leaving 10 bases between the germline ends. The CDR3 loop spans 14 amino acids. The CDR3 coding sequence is TGTGCCAGCAGCTTAGATAGCGGGCCTCAGCCCCAGCATTTT. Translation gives CASSLDSGPQPQHF.

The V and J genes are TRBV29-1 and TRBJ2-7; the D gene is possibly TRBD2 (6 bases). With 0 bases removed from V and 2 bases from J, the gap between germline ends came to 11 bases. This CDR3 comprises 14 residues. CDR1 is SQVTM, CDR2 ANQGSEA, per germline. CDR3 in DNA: TGCAGCGTTGAAGATCGGGGGACTGCCTACGAGCAGTACTTC. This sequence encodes CSVEDRGTAYEQYF.

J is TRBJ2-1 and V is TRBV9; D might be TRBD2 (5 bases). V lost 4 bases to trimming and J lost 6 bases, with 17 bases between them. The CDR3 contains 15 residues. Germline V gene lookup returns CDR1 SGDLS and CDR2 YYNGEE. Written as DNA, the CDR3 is TGTGCCAGCAGCTCCCACGGAGGTAACATCAATGAGCAGTTCTTC. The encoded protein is CASSSHGGNINEQFF.

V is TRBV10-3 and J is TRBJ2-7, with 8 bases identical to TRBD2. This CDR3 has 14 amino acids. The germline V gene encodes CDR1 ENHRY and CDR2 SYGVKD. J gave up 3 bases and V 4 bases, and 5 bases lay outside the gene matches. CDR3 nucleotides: TGTGCCATCAGTGTGGGTACTAGCGGCTACGAGCAGTACTTC. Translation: CAISVGTSGYEQYF.

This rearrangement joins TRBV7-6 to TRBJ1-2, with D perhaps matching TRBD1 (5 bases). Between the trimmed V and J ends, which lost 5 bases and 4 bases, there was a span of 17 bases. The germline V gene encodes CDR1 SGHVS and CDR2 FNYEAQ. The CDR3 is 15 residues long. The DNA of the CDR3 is TGTGCCAGCAGCCCCCAGGGTGCAGCGAGCTATGGCTACACCTTC. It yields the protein CASSPQGAASYGYTF. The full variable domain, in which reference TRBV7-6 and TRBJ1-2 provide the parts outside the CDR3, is GAGVSQSPRYKVTKRGQDVALRCDPISGHVSLYWYRQALGQGPEFLTYFNYEAQQDKSGLPNDRFSAERPEGSISTLTIQRTEQRDSAMYRCASSPQGAASYGYTFGSGTRLTVV.

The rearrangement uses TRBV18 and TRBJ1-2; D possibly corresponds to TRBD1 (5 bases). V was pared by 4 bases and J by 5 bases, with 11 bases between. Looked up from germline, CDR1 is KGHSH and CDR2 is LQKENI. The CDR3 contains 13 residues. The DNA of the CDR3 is TGTGCCAGCTCACTTCAGGGTGGATATGGCTACACCTTC. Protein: CASSLQGGYGYTF. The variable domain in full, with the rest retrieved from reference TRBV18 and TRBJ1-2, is NAGVMQNPRHLVRRRGQEARLRCSPMKGHSHVYWYRQLPEEGLKFMVYLQKENIIDESGMPKERFSAEFPKEGPSILRIQQVVRGDSAAYFCASSLQGGYGYTFGSGTRLTVV.

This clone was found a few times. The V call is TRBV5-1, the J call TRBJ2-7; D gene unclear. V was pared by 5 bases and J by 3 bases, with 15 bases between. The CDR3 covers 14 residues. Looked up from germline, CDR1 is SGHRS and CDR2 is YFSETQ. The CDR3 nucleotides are TGCGCCAGCAGACCCAAGCTCGCGAACTACGAGCAGTACTTC. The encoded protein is CASRPKLANYEQYF.

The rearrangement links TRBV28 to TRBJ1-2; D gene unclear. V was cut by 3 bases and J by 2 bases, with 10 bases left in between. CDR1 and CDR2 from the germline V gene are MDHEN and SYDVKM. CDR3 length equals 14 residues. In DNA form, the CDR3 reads TGTGCCAGCAGTTTGGGTGGCGGAAACTATGGCTACACCTTC. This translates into CASSLGGGNYGYTF.

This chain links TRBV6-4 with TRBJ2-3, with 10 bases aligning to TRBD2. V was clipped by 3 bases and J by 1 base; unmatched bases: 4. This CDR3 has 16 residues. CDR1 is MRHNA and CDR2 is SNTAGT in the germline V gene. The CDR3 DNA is TGTGCCAGCAGTGAAGGGAGCGGGGGGGGCACAGATACGCAGTATTTT. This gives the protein CASSEGSGGGTDTQYF.

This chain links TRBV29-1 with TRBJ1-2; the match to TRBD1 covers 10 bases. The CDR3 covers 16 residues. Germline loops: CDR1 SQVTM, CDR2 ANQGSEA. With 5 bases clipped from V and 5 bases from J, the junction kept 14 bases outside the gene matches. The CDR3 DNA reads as TGCAGCGTTCGACAGGGGGCGCAACGAGGGGCTTATGGCTACACCTTC. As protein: CSVRQGAQRGAYGYTF.

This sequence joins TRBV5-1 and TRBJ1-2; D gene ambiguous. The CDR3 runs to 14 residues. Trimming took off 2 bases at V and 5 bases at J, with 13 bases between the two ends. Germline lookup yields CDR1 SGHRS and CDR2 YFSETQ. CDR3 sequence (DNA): TGCGCCAGCAGCTTAAGAGCAGGAAAATATGGCTACACCTTC. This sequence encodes CASSLRAGKYGYTF.

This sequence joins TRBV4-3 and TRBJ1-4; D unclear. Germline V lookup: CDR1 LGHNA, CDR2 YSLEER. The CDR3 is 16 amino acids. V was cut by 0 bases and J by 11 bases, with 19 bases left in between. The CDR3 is CASSQDTMETSGKLFF. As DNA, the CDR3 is TGCGCCAGCAGCCAAGATACAATGGAGACCTCTGGGAAACTGTTTTTT.

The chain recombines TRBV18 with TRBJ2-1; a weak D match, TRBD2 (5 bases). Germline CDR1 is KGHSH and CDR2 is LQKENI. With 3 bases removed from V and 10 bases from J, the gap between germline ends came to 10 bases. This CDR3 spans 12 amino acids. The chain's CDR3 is CASSPPEEEQFF. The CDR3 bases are TGTGCCAGCTCACCCCCGGAGGAGGAGCAGTTCTTC.

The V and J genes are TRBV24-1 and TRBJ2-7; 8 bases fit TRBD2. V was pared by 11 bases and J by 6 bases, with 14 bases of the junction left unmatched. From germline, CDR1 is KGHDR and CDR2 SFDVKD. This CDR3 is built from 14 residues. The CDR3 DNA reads TGTGCCATCGGGGGGGAAGGGACGAACGGCGAGCAGTACTTC. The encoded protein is CAIGGEGTNGEQYF.

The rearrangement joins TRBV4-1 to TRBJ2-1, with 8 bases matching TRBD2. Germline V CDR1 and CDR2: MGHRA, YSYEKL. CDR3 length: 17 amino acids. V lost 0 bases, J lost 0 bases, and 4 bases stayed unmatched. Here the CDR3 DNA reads TGCGCCAGCAGCCAAGAGAAGCGGGGGCGCTCCTACAATGAGCAGTTCTTC. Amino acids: CASSQEKRGRSYNEQFF.

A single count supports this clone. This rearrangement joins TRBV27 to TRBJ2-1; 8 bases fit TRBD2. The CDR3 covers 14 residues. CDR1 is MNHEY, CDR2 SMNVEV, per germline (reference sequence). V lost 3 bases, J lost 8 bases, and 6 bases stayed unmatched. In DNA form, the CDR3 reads TGTGCCAGCAGTTTCAGGAGCGGGAGCTATGAGCAGTTCTTC. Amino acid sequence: CASSFRSGSYEQFF.

The CDR3 loop is CASSAYGELFF. CDR3 nucleotide sequence: TGTGCCAGCAGCGCCTACGGGGAGCTGTTTTTT. V and J are TRBV11-2 and TRBJ2-2; the D is unclear. CDR3 length: 11 amino acids. The V and J ends lost 5 bases and 7 bases respectively, with 5 bases between them. Germline loops: CDR1 SGHAT, CDR2 FQNNGV.